A selection of T cell receptor beta chains follows, all from one sample in a study of PD-L1 blockade in urothelial cancer. Profiled with immunoSEQ multiplex PCR; TCRdb holds only in-frame clones, not every one. The repertoire holds 60,000 or so clones, roughly 80% seen once, with approximately 4% in the top ten. Source: PBMCs, taken around atezolizumab (anti-PD-L1) treatment. The origin of the receptors is a man between 65 and 85 years old with urothelial cancer. Each CDR3 is given with its conserved first and last residue. Fields, in order: V gene, clone size, D gene, J gene, CDR3 DNA, CDR3 protein. The D gene is left open where the match is weak. Expanded clones are given a class, and other clones once, few, many or no size at all.

v_call: TRBV2; clone_size: few; d_call: -; j_call: TRBJ1-1; cdr3_nt: TGTGCCAGCAGCCCCGGGAGGATGAACACTGAAGCTTTCTTT; cdr3_aa: CASSPGRMNTEAFF
v_call: TRBV5-4; clone_size: -; d_call: TRBD2; j_call: TRBJ2-7; cdr3_nt: TGTGCCAGCAGCCCGGGACTAGCGGGAGTGGCCTACGAGCAGTACTTC; cdr3_aa: CASSPGLAGVAYEQYF
v_call: TRBV6-6; clone_size: -; d_call: TRBD1; j_call: TRBJ2-7; cdr3_nt: TGTGCCAGCAGTCCTAGACAGGGCCCCTACGAGCAGTACTTC; cdr3_aa: CASSPRQGPYEQYF
v_call: TRBV6-5; clone_size: -; d_call: -; j_call: TRBJ1-2; cdr3_nt: TGTGCCAGCAGTTACGGAACCAGGGCTGGCTACACCTTC; cdr3_aa: CASSYGTRAGYTF
v_call: TRBV28; clone_size: -; d_call: TRBD1; j_call: TRBJ2-1; cdr3_nt: TGTGCCAGCAGTCGGACAGGGGGTTACAATGAGCAGTTCTTC; cdr3_aa: CASSRTGGYNEQFF
v_call: TRBV28; clone_size: -; d_call: -; j_call: TRBJ1-4; cdr3_nt: TGTGCCAGCAGTTTCCCGACCCTCGGGAATGAAAAACTGTTTTTT; cdr3_aa: CASSFPTLGNEKLFF
v_call: TRBV19; clone_size: once; d_call: -; j_call: TRBJ1-5; cdr3_nt: TGTGCCAGTAGTACCTGGACTCTTCTTCCCAATCAGCCCCAGCATTTT; cdr3_aa: CASSTWTLLPNQPQHF
v_call: TRBV5-1; clone_size: -; d_call: -; j_call: TRBJ2-7; cdr3_nt: TGCGCCAGCCGACTCCTCACCAGCTCCTACGAGCAGTACTTC; cdr3_aa: CASRLLTSSYEQYF
v_call: TRBV9; clone_size: -; d_call: TRBD1; j_call: TRBJ1-2; cdr3_nt: TGTGCCAGCAGCGTAGCCCCGACAGGGTACTATGGCTACACCTTC; cdr3_aa: CASSVAPTGYYGYTF
v_call: TRBV30; clone_size: -; d_call: TRBD1; j_call: TRBJ1-5; cdr3_nt: TGTGCCTGGAGCCCCGGGACAGGGGGCGGAAATCAGCCCCAGCATTTT; cdr3_aa: CAWSPGTGGGNQPQHF
v_call: TRBV5-8; clone_size: -; d_call: -; j_call: TRBJ1-2; cdr3_nt: TGTGCCAGCAGCTTGGCAACCGACTCGCTTGGCTACACCTTC; cdr3_aa: CASSLATDSLGYTF
v_call: TRBV19; clone_size: -; d_call: -; j_call: TRBJ1-1; cdr3_nt: TGTGCCAGTAGTAGCAGGTGGCGACCCTCTAACACTGAAGCTTTCTTT; cdr3_aa: CASSSRWRPSNTEAFF
v_call: TRBV10-2; clone_size: few; d_call: -; j_call: TRBJ1-1; cdr3_nt: TGCGCCAGCAGTGTGGGAGGGATCACTGAAGCTTTCTTT; cdr3_aa: CASSVGGITEAFF
v_call: TRBV19; clone_size: -; d_call: -; j_call: TRBJ1-1; cdr3_nt: TGTGCCAGTAGTACGATACAGGACACTGAAGCTTTCTTT; cdr3_aa: CASSTIQDTEAFF
v_call: TRBV4-1; clone_size: -; d_call: TRBD2; j_call: TRBJ2-1; cdr3_nt: TGCGCCAGCAGCCCGAAACGCGGGACTAGCGTAAATGAGCAGTTCTTC; cdr3_aa: CASSPKRGTSVNEQFF
v_call: TRBV2; clone_size: -; d_call: TRBD1; j_call: TRBJ2-4; cdr3_nt: TGTGCCAGCGGTACTAGGGGACAGGGGGGGTACATTCAGTACTTC; cdr3_aa: CASGTRGQGGYIQYF
v_call: TRBV7-8; clone_size: -; d_call: -; j_call: TRBJ2-3; cdr3_nt: TGTGCCAGCAGCCTTACGCCGGGCACAGATACGCAGTATTTT; cdr3_aa: CASSLTPGTDTQYF
v_call: TRBV5-6; clone_size: -; d_call: -; j_call: TRBJ2-5; cdr3_nt: TGTGCCAGCAGCTTGCGAGAGACCCAGTACTTC; cdr3_aa: CASSLRETQYF
v_call: TRBV5-4; clone_size: -; d_call: -; j_call: TRBJ2-1; cdr3_nt: TGTGCCAGCAGCACCCGGGACTTCTACAATGAGCAGTTCTTC; cdr3_aa: CASSTRDFYNEQFF
v_call: TRBV15; clone_size: few; d_call: -; j_call: TRBJ2-5; cdr3_nt: TGTGCCACCAGCAGAGATCTCGGAGGGGAGAAGACCCAGTACTTC; cdr3_aa: CATSRDLGGEKTQYF
v_call: TRBV30; clone_size: -; d_call: TRBD2; j_call: TRBJ2-3; cdr3_nt: TGTGCCTGGACCCCGGGACTAGCGGGAATAGATACGCAGTATTTT; cdr3_aa: CAWTPGLAGIDTQYF
v_call: TRBV6-5; clone_size: -; d_call: -; j_call: TRBJ1-2; cdr3_nt: TGTGCCAGCACGCGGATAGGAGGCTACACCTTC; cdr3_aa: CASTRIGGYTF
v_call: TRBV10-2; clone_size: -; d_call: TRBD1; j_call: TRBJ2-7; cdr3_nt: TGCGCCAGCACCCCGCCCCCGGGACAGGGGAGGGACGAGCAGTACTTC; cdr3_aa: CASTPPPGQGRDEQYF
v_call: TRBV19; clone_size: -; d_call: TRBD1; j_call: TRBJ2-1; cdr3_nt: TGTGCCAGTAGTGTCCGGGACAGGGGTTATGAGCAGTTCTTC; cdr3_aa: CASSVRDRGYEQFF
v_call: TRBV27; clone_size: -; d_call: TRBD2; j_call: TRBJ2-1; cdr3_nt: TGTGCCAGCAGTTCGACTAGCACCGATTACAATGAGCAGTTCTTC; cdr3_aa: CASSSTSTDYNEQFF
v_call: TRBV5-1; clone_size: -; d_call: -; j_call: TRBJ2-1; cdr3_nt: TGCGCCAGCAGCTTGGCCGGGCAGGGTCTAAATGAGCAGTTCTTC; cdr3_aa: CASSLAGQGLNEQFF
v_call: TRBV6-5; clone_size: -; d_call: TRBD1; j_call: TRBJ2-3; cdr3_nt: TGTGCCAGCAGTTCGGGACAGGGGTACTTGAATACGCAGTATTTT; cdr3_aa: CASSSGQGYLNTQYF
v_call: TRBV19; clone_size: -; d_call: TRBD2; j_call: TRBJ2-1; cdr3_nt: TGTGCCAGTACCCATCAAGGACCGGGACTAGCGGGCAATGAGCAGTTCTTC; cdr3_aa: CASTHQGPGLAGNEQFF
v_call: TRBV11-2; clone_size: -; d_call: TRBD2; j_call: TRBJ2-7; cdr3_nt: TGTGCCAGCAGCGAGAGACTAGCGGGGGACTACGAGCAGTACTTC; cdr3_aa: CASSERLAGDYEQYF
v_call: TRBV5-1; clone_size: -; d_call: -; j_call: TRBJ2-3; cdr3_nt: TGCGCCAGCAGCTCAGGCCAAATCGAGACAGATACGCAGTATTTT; cdr3_aa: CASSSGQIETDTQYF
v_call: TRBV6-6; clone_size: -; d_call: TRBD2; j_call: TRBJ2-7; cdr3_nt: TGTGCCAGCAGTGAGACTAGCGGGAGGGCCTACGAGCAGTACTTC; cdr3_aa: CASSETSGRAYEQYF
v_call: TRBV5-6; clone_size: -; d_call: TRBD1; j_call: TRBJ2-7; cdr3_nt: TGTGCCAGCAGCGCGGGTCCGGGACAGGGGTACGAGCAGTACTTC; cdr3_aa: CASSAGPGQGYEQYF
v_call: TRBV5-1; clone_size: -; d_call: TRBD2; j_call: TRBJ2-3; cdr3_nt: TGCGCCAGCAAGGGCGGGAGGGAAATCACAGATACGCAGTATTTT; cdr3_aa: CASKGGREITDTQYF
v_call: TRBV6-5; clone_size: once; d_call: -; j_call: TRBJ1-3; cdr3_nt: TGTGCCAGCGCTGGCAGGGTCTCTGGAAACACCATATATTTT; cdr3_aa: CASAGRVSGNTIYF
v_call: TRBV19; clone_size: -; d_call: -; j_call: TRBJ1-4; cdr3_nt: TGTGCCAGTAGTAGAGAAAAGGGTACCGGGACAACTAATGAAAAACTGTTTTTT; cdr3_aa: CASSREKGTGTTNEKLFF
v_call: TRBV5-5; clone_size: -; d_call: TRBD1; j_call: TRBJ1-4; cdr3_nt: TGTGCCAGCAACCTCCAGGGGGATGAAAAACTGTTTTTT; cdr3_aa: CASNLQGDEKLFF
v_call: TRBV6-1; clone_size: -; d_call: -; j_call: TRBJ2-5; cdr3_nt: TGTGCCAGCAGTGAAGCCCTACAGTGGCAAGAGACCCAGTACTTC; cdr3_aa: CASSEALQWQETQYF
v_call: TRBV7-2; clone_size: -; d_call: -; j_call: TRBJ1-1; cdr3_nt: TGTGCCAGCAGCCCTACGAGCTTGAACACTGAAGCTTTCTTT; cdr3_aa: CASSPTSLNTEAFF
v_call: TRBV10-3; clone_size: few; d_call: -; j_call: TRBJ2-1; cdr3_nt: TGTGCCATCAGTGAGCCTACTTCGAGTGAGCAGTTCTTC; cdr3_aa: CAISEPTSSEQFF